Below are 5 T cell receptor beta chains sequenced from a single sample in a study of human T cells and chemical hapten exposure (dated by TCRdb to the early 2020s). The library was obtained by RACE. Instrument on record: NextSeq 500. The public sequencing data were trimmed at Q25 with fastp and processed into clonotypes with MiXCR by TCRdb, which kept only in-frame beta chains. Rows with a matching CDR3 protein are joined into one entry that keeps the most common DNA and genes. Counted in this sample were 80,000 or so distinct CDR3 sequences; approximately 11% of them appeared once. Around 4.2% of the sample lies in the top ten. The label giving this sample's time point can be read as: patch test 1, 2 weeks after DPC sensitization. The sample's treatment or condition label, in plain terms: therapeutic diphenylcyclopropenone sensitization with weekly scalp DPC. The sample here was whole blood, taken in connection with sensitization to the hapten diphenylcyclopropenone (DPC). All receptors derive from a woman between 45 and 65 years old with alopecia areata. Some clones in this sample may be carry-over from other donors' samples.

The chain couples TRBV12-3 or TRBV12-4 to TRBJ1-5; tentative D call: TRBD1 (6 bases). V gave up 5 bases and J gave up 4 bases, with 15 bases separating them. This CDR3 is 15 amino acids long. The CDR3 spells CASSPRGARNQPQHF. In DNA, the CDR3 is TGTGCCAGCAGTCCCCGGGGGGCACGAAATCAGCCCCAGCATTTT.

The rearrangement uses TRBV20-1 and TRBJ2-7; the D gene is possibly TRBD2 (7 bases). Germline CDR1 reads DFQATT; CDR2 reads SNEGSKA (reference sequence). This CDR3 region has 14 residues. V was trimmed by 5 bases and J by 5 bases, leaving 19 bases between them. The DNA of the CDR3 is TGCAGTGCTCCTCGAGGGGGGGCTCGTGACGAGCAGTACTTC. Protein sequence: CSAPRGGARDEQYF.

In this sample, this clonotype turned up a few times. The rearrangement links TRBV7-2 to TRBJ2-3, with D possibly TRBD2 on 5 matching bases. V lost 10 bases to trimming and J lost 2 bases, with 16 bases between them. The germline V gene encodes CDR1 SGHTA and CDR2 FQGNSA. The CDR3 totals 14 residues. The CDR3 spells CATQAEPFTDTQYF. The CDR3 DNA is TGTGCCACCCAAGCGGAACCCTTCACAGATACGCAGTATTTT.

Ten or more counts support this clonotype. J is TRBJ1-3 and V is TRBV6-5; D is unclear. The CDR3 extends over 14 amino acids. Trimming pared 2 bases from V and 2 bases from J, leaving 7 bases between. Germline V lookup: CDR1 MNHEY, CDR2 SVGAGI. CDR3 in amino acids: CASSYGGAGNTIYF. The CDR3 DNA is TGTGCCAGCAGTTACGGCGGGGCTGGAAACACCATATATTTT.

J is TRBJ1-5 and V is TRBV12-3 or TRBV12-4; D is unclear. The CDR3 sequence is 12 residues long. V lost 3 bases, J lost 6 bases, and 6 bases lay in between. CDR3 nucleotides: TGTGCCAGCAGTTTCAACGGTCAGCCCCAGCATTTT. Translation: CASSFNGQPQHF.